The 28 T cell receptor beta chains below come from one sample, sequenced in a study of T cells in localized non-small cell lung cancer. Data came from immunoSEQ multiplex PCR; TCRdb stores just in-frame clones and leaves some out. The sample contains about 33,000 clones, about four fifths of which appear only once. Specimen: peripheral blood, collected before any cancer treatment. The receptors shown here come from a male donor older than 55 with stage III squamous cell lung carcinoma.

V is TRBV28 and J is TRBJ2-7; 7 positions agree with TRBD1. The CDR3 has 13 amino acids. From germline, CDR1 is MDHEN and CDR2 SYDVKM. The ends lost 9 bases at V and 3 bases at J; junction bases unmatched: 8. CDR3: CASGDSSFYEQYF. The DNA for the CDR3 is TGTGCCAGTGGGGACAGTTCCTTCTACGAGCAGTACTTC.

V gene TRBV5-4 combines with J gene TRBJ2-7; 9 bases line up with TRBD2. The CDR3 runs 13 residues. The V gene end was trimmed by 5 bases and the J gene end by 5 bases; junction bases not matched to a gene: 5. Germline V CDR1 and CDR2: SGHNT, YYREEE (reference sequence). CDR3 loop: CASSSGLAHEQYF. In nucleotides, the CDR3 is TGTGCCAGCAGTTCGGGACTAGCCCACGAGCAGTACTTC.

The genes are TRBV7-3 and TRBJ2-2; tentatively, D is TRBD1 (5 bases). V dropped 1 base and J dropped 2 bases, with 5 bases sitting between them. Per the germline V gene, CDR1 is SGHTA and CDR2 is FQGTGA. The CDR3 contains 14 residues. CDR3 in amino acids: CASSLRGNTGELFF. CDR3 bases: TGTGCCAGCAGCTTAAGGGGCAACACCGGGGAGCTGTTTTTT.

The chain combines TRBV5-6 with TRBJ2-3; 7 nucleotides match TRBD1. Germline V gene lookup returns CDR1 SGHDT and CDR2 YYEEEE. Germline trimming cut 0 bases from V and 5 bases from J; bases unmatched to any gene: 9. The CDR3 contains 16 residues. The chain's CDR3 is CASSLARQGRRDTQYF. In DNA, the CDR3 is TGTGCCAGCAGCTTGGCGCGACAGGGACGAAGAGATACGCAGTATTTT.

This chain links TRBV28 with TRBJ1-6, with unresolved D. CDR1 MDHEN and CDR2 SYDVKM come from the germline V gene. This CDR3 is 13 amino acids long. The V end lost 2 bases, the J end lost 9 bases, and 8 bases lay between the germline ends. CDR3 coding DNA: TGTGCCAGCAGTTTACGAGTGGCTTCACCCCTCCACTTT. Translation gives CASSLRVASPLHF.

The chain uses TRBV6-1 and TRBJ1-5; TRBD1 agrees at 8 bases. Trimming removed 0 bases from V and 7 bases from J; junction bases left unmatched: 2. The CDR3 contains 14 residues. Germline CDR1 and CDR2: MNHNS and SASEGT. The CDR3 reads CASSEATGDQPQHF. DNA for the CDR3: TGTGCCAGCAGTGAAGCGACAGGGGACCAGCCCCAGCATTTT.

This chain uses TRBV15 with TRBJ2-1; 16 bases fit TRBD2. The CDR3 runs to 19 residues. Germline loops: CDR1 LNHNV, CDR2 YYDKDF (reference sequence). The V segment lost 5 bases and the J segment 1 base; nucleotides outside the gene matches: 8. The CDR3 DNA reads TGTGCCACCAGCTTGGGACTAGCGGGAGGGCCAGTGTCCTACAATGAGCAGTTCTTC. This encodes CATSLGLAGGPVSYNEQFF.

The chain links TRBV6-6 to TRBJ1-5, with a possible D match to TRBD1 (5 bases). CDR1 and CDR2 (germline): MNHNY, SVGAGI (reference sequence). The CDR3 contains 13 residues. V lost 10 bases to trimming and J lost 6 bases, with 16 bases between them. The CDR3 nucleotides read TGTGCCACCACGTGGGGCCCAGGTCAGCCCCAGCATTTT. This gives the protein CATTWGPGQPQHF.

The genes are TRBV5-1 and TRBJ2-1, with 8 bases matching TRBD1. The CDR3 loop spans 15 amino acids. V lost 6 bases to trimming and J lost 6 bases; unmatched junction nucleotides: 11. CDR1 and CDR2 (germline): SGHRS, YFSETQ. The CDR3 nucleotides read TGCGCCAGCACAACACTCCCGACAGGGGTCAATGAGCAGTTCTTC. It yields the protein CASTTLPTGVNEQFF.

The chain recombines TRBV28 with TRBJ1-1; weak D call: TRBD1 (6 bases). The V end was cut by 6 bases, the J end by 2 bases, with 10 bases between. The CDR3 runs 13 residues. Germline CDR1 and CDR2: MDHEN and SYDVKM. The CDR3 is CASRKGVNTEAFF. The CDR3 DNA is TGTGCCAGCAGAAAGGGGGTAAACACTGAAGCTTTCTTT.

Only one count was recorded for this clone. The chain recombines TRBV7-3 with TRBJ1-3; 8 bases line up with TRBD1. The CDR3 length is 15 residues. The germline V gene encodes CDR1 SGHTA and CDR2 FQGTGA. V lost 4 bases to trimming and J lost 2 bases; unmatched junction nucleotides: 4. CDR3 amino acids: CASSSGQGTGNTIYF. CDR3 sequence (DNA): TGTGCCAGCAGCTCCGGACAGGGTACTGGAAACACCATATATTTT.

The V and J genes are TRBV5-4 and TRBJ1-6, with D possibly TRBD1 on 5 matching bases. The V gene's germline CDR1 is SGHNT and CDR2 YYREEE (reference sequence). V lost 4 bases, J lost 3 bases, and 14 bases lay in between. This CDR3 spans 16 amino acids. The CDR3 DNA is TGTGCCAGCAGCCTTACAGGTCGCTACTATAATTCACCCCTCCACTTT. Protein: CASSLTGRYYNSPLHF.

CDR3 nucleotide sequence: TGTGCCAGCAGTGTTAGGGACGGCTATGGCTACACCTTC. This codes for CASSVRDGYGYTF. V usage is TRBV28 and J usage is TRBJ1-2, with D perhaps TRBD1 (5 bases). The CDR3 is made up of 13 amino acids. Trimming removed 5 bases from V and 4 bases from J, with 11 bases in between. Germline CDR1 MDHEN, CDR2 SYDVKM.

The chain couples TRBV11-2 to TRBJ2-1; 8 positions agree with TRBD2. Germline assignment: CDR1 SGHAT and CDR2 FQNNGV. The CDR3 sequence is 14 residues long. The J segment lost 12 bases and the V segment lost 4 bases, leaving 11 bases of the junction unmatched. The CDR3 DNA reads as TGTGCCAGCAGCTGGGCGGGAGGTATAGAAGGGCAGTTCTTC. Its translation: CASSWAGGIEGQFF.

V is TRBV6-6 and J is TRBJ2-7, with TRBD1 matching 9 bases. With 2 bases clipped from V and 4 bases from J, the junction kept 6 bases outside the gene matches. CDR1 is MNHNY and CDR2 is SVGAGI in the germline V gene (reference sequence). The CDR3 spans 15 residues. Here the CDR3 DNA reads TGTGCCAGCAGTTACCGACAGGGGGATTGGTACGAGCAGTACTTC. Translation gives CASSYRQGDWYEQYF.

J is TRBJ1-5 and V is TRBV5-6; D is uncertain. The CDR3 contains 15 residues. V was trimmed by 0 bases and J by 0 bases, leaving 7 bases between them. The germline gives CDR1 SGHDT, CDR2 YYEEEE. CDR3 sequence reads: CASSLDASSNQPQHF. For the CDR3, the DNA is TGTGCCAGCAGCTTGGATGCGAGTAGCAATCAGCCCCAGCATTTT.

The genes are TRBV4-1 and TRBJ1-1, with 11 bases aligning to TRBD1. Germline values: CDR1 MGHRA, CDR2 YSYEKL. Unmatched junction bases numbered 11, after V lost 2 bases and J lost 12 bases. The CDR3 has 15 residues. The CDR3 coding sequence is TGCGCCAGCAGCCAAAGCCGTGGACAGGGGGCGAAGACTTTCTTT. Translating gives CASSQSRGQGAKTFF.

The chain joins TRBV19 to TRBJ2-3, with a weak D call TRBD2 (6 bases). The CDR3 runs 16 residues. CDR1 is LNHDA, CDR2 SQIVND, per germline (reference sequence). V gave up 0 bases and J gave up 6 bases, with 16 bases separating them. In DNA, the CDR3 is TGTGCCAGTAGTATAGAGACCGGGAGTTCAGGGGATACGCAGTATTTT. It encodes CASSIETGSSGDTQYF.

This clone was seen a single time. The rearrangement joins TRBV11-2 to TRBJ2-7; 8 bases fit TRBD2. The J segment lost 3 bases and the V segment lost 5 bases, leaving 9 bases of the junction unmatched. Germline CDR1 SGHAT, CDR2 FQNNGV. The CDR3 consists of 15 residues. The CDR3 sequence: CASSLGTSGYYEQYF. As DNA, the CDR3 is TGTGCCAGCAGCCTCGGAACTAGCGGTTACTACGAGCAGTACTTC.

CDR3 sequence reads: CASSLVTSGELFF. For the CDR3, the DNA is TGTGCCAGCAGCTTAGTGACGTCCGGGGAGCTGTTTTTT. This chain links TRBV7-3 with TRBJ2-2; D is unclear. Germline CDR1 and CDR2: SGHTA and FQGTGA. V shed 2 bases and J shed 6 bases, with 7 bases lying between them. The CDR3 sequence is 13 residues long.

V and J are TRBV11-2 and TRBJ2-7; a weak D match, TRBD1 (6 bases). V was clipped by 4 bases and J by 7 bases, with 17 bases between them. The CDR3 consists of 14 residues. Germline V gene sequence: CDR1 SGHAT, CDR2 FQNNGV. In DNA, the CDR3 is TGTGCCAGCAGCTCACAGGGTGAGAGTACGGAGCAGTACTTC. Translation: CASSSQGESTEQYF.

The chain has TRBV6-4 and TRBJ1-5, with D possibly being TRBD1 (6 bases). The CDR3 spans 14 residues. V lost 4 bases to trimming and J lost 3 bases, with 10 bases between them. Germline V gene lookup returns CDR1 MRHNA and CDR2 SNTAGT. The CDR3 DNA follows: TGTGCCAGCAGTGTTACAGGGCTCAATCAGCCCCAGCATTTT. Its protein is CASSVTGLNQPQHF.

The V and J genes are TRBV19 and TRBJ2-3; 11 bases agree with TRBD2. CDR3 size: 16 residues. CDR1 is LNHDA, CDR2 SQIVND, per germline (reference sequence). Trimming removed 9 bases from V and 5 bases from J; junction bases left unmatched: 13. The CDR3 bases are TGTGCCAGCCGAAGGGTTAGCGGGAGGGATGGAGATACGCAGTATTTT. This gives the protein CASRRVSGRDGDTQYF.

This clone occurred once. The CDR3 here is CASSLALERQGEAFF. As DNA, the CDR3 is TGTGCCAGCAGCTTAGCGCTGGAAAGACAGGGAGAAGCTTTCTTT. This rearrangement joins TRBV7-9 to TRBJ1-1; 7 nucleotides align to TRBD1. Germline CDR1 reads SEHNR; CDR2 reads FQNEAQ (reference sequence). The J segment lost 8 bases and the V segment lost 0 bases, leaving 9 bases of the junction unmatched. The CDR3 has 15 amino acids.

V usage is TRBV2 and J usage is TRBJ2-1; D might be TRBD2 (7 bases). V was trimmed by 6 bases and J by 6 bases, leaving 18 bases between them. CDR1 and CDR2 (germline): SNHLY, FYNNEI. The CDR3 covers 15 residues. The CDR3 DNA reads TGTGCCAGCAGCGCGGAGGGGGGGACCATCAATGAGCAGTTCTTC. It is translated as CASSAEGGTINEQFF.

This clone was counted a single time. V is TRBV4-1 and J is TRBJ2-7, with D perhaps matching TRBD2 (6 bases). The V gene lost 0 bases and the J gene lost 1 base, with 19 bases spanning the gap. Germline CDR1 reads MGHRA; CDR2 reads YSYEKL. The CDR3 runs 18 residues. The CDR3 region is CASSQDLGLASYSYEQYF. DNA of the CDR3: TGCGCCAGCAGCCAAGATCTTGGGCTAGCGTCTTATTCCTACGAGCAGTACTTC.

The gene calls are TRBV7-9 and TRBJ2-5, with TRBD2 identical over 9 bases. Germline V gene data show CDR1 as SEHNR and CDR2 as FQNEAQ (reference sequence). Trimming cost V 6 bases and J 2 bases; bases outside gene matches: 4. The CDR3 consists of 14 residues. The chain's CDR3 is CASRSLAGQETQYF. The DNA for the CDR3 is TGTGCCAGCAGATCCCTAGCGGGGCAAGAGACCCAGTACTTC.

This chain connects TRBV7-2 to TRBJ2-1; TRBD1 matches at 9 bases. CDR3 length: 15 residues. V was clipped by 5 bases and J by 7 bases; unmatched bases: 9. Germline-derived CDR1 and CDR2 are SGHTA and FQGNSA. The CDR3 sequence: CASSKLQGARNEQFF. CDR3 DNA: TGTGCCAGCAGCAAATTACAGGGGGCGCGGAATGAGCAGTTCTTC.